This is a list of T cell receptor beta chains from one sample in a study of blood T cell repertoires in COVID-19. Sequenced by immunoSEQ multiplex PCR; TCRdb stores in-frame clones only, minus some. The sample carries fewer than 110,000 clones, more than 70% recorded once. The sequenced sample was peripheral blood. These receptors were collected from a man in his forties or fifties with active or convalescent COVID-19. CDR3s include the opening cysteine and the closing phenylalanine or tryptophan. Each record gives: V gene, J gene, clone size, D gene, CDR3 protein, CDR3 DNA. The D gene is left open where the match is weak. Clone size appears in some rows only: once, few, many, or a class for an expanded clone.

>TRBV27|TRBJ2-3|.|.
CASTGGAGTDTQYF
TGTGCCAGCACCGGAGGGGCGGGCACAGATACGCAGTATTTT
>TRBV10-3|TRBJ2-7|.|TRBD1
CAISGTGGVYEQYF
TGTGCCATCAGCGGGACAGGGGGCGTTTACGAGCAGTACTTC
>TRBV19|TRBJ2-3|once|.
CASSKGETDTQYF
TGTGCCAGTAGTAAGGGAGAGACAGATACGCAGTATTTT
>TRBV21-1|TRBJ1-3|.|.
CASNRRLHSGNTIYF
TGTGCCAGCAACCGGAGGCTTCACTCTGGAAACACCATATATTTT
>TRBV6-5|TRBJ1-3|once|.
CASSPAVGNTIYF
TGTGCCAGCAGTCCCGCGGTCGGAAACACCATATATTTT
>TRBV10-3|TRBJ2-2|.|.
CAISRGVDGELFF
TGTGCCATCAGCAGGGGAGTAGACGGGGAGCTGTTTTTT
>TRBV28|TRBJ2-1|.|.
CASSYRPAGEQFF
TGTGCCAGCAGTTACCGACCGGCGGGTGAGCAGTTCTTC
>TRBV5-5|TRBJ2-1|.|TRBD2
CASRLTSSNEQFF
TGTGCCAGCAGACTGACTAGCTCCAATGAGCAGTTCTTC
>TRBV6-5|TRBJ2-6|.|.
CASRTGSGANVLTF
TGTGCCAGCAGAACAGGGTCTGGGGCCAACGTCCTGACTTTC
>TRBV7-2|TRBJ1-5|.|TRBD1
CASSLWGGQGNQPQHF
TGTGCCAGCAGCTTATGGGGTGGACAGGGCAATCAGCCCCAGCATTTT
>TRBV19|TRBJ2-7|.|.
CARTRVYMLGQLPYEQYF
TGTGCCCGCACTAGAGTATATATGTTAGGACAGCTGCCTTACGAGCAGTACTTC
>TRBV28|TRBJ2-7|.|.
CASRSGSHEQYF
TGTGCCAGCAGGTCAGGGTCCCACGAGCAGTACTTC
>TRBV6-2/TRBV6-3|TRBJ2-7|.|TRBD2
CASSSLAETYEQYF
TGTGCCAGCAGTTCGCTAGCGGAGACCTACGAGCAGTACTTC
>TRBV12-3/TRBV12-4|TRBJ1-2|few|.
CASSFSSLYGYTF
TGTGCCAGCAGTTTCTCGAGCCTCTATGGCTACACCTTC
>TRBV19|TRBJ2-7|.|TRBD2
CASSIDVTSGEAYEQYF
TGTGCCAGTAGTATAGATGTGACTAGCGGGGAAGCCTACGAGCAGTACTTC
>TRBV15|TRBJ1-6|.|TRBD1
CATSPQGGFSSFSPLHF
TGTGCCACCAGCCCACAAGGGGGCTTTTCCTCGTTTTCACCCCTCCACTTT
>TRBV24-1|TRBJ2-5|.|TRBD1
CASRQGIPETQYF
TGTGCCTCCCGACAGGGGATCCCGGAGACCCAGTACTTC
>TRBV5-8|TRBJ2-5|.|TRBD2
CASNDGGRSQETQYF
TGTGCCAGCAACGACGGGGGGAGAAGTCAAGAGACCCAGTACTTC
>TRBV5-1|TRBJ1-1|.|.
CASSLSLMNTEAFF
TGCGCCAGCAGCTTGTCACTGATGAACACTGAAGCTTTCTTT
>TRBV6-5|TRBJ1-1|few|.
CASSYGVRGTEAFF
TGTGCCAGCAGTTACGGGGTACGGGGCACTGAAGCTTTCTTT
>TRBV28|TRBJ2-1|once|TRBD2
CASSLNLASGYPSDLIF
TGTGCCAGCAGTTTAAATTTGGCTAGCGGTTATCCCTCGGACTTGATCTTC
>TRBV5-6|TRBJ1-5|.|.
CASSFHRDNQPQHF
TGTGCCAGCAGCTTCCACAGGGACAATCAGCCCCAGCATTTT
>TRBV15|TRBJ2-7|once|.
CATSRVAQGGYEQYF
TGTGCCACCAGCAGAGTAGCCCAGGGAGGCTACGAGCAGTACTTC